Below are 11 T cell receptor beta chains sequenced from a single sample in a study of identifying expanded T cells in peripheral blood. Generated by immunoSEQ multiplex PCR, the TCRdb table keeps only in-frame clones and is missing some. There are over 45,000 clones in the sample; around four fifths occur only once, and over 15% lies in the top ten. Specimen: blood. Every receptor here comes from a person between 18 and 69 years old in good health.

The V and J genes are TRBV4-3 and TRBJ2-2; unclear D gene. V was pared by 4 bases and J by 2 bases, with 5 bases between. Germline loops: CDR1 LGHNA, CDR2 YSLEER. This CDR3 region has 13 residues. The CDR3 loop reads CASSRTNTGELFF. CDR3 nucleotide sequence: TGCGCCAGCAGCCGGACCAACACCGGGGAGCTGTTTTTT.

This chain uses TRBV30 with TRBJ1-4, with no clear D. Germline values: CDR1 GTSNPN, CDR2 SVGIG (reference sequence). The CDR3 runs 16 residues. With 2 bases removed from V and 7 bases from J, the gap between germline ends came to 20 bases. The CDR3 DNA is TGTGCCTGGAGTCCTTTCGGTGCACGCCTCGGTGAAAAACTGTTTTTT. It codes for CAWSPFGARLGEKLFF.

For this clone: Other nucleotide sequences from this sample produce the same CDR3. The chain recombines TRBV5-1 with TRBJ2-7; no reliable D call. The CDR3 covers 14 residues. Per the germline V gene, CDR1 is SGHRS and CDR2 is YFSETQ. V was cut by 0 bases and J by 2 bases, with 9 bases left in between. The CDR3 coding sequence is TGCGCCAGCAGCTTGGCCGGCGGAACCTACGAGCAGTACTTC. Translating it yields CASSLAGGTYEQYF.

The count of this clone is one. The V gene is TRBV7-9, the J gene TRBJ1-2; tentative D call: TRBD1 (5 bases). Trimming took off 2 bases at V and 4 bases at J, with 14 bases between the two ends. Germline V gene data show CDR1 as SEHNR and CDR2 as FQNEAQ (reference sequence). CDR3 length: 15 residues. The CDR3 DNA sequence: TGTGCCAGCAGCTTAACGACAGCATCCACCTATGGCTACACCTTC. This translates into CASSLTTASTYGYTF.

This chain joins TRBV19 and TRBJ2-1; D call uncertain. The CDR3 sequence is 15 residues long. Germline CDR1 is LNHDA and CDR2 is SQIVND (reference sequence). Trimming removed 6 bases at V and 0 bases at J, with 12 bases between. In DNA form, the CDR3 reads TGTGCCAGTAGGATAAGGGTCGGCTCCTACAATGAGCAGTTCTTC. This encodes CASRIRVGSYNEQFF.

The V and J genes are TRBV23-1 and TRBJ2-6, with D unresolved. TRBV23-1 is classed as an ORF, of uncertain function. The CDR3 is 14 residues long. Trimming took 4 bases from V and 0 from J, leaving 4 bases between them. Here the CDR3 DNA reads TGCGCCAGCAGTCCAAGCTCTGGGGCCAACGTCCTGACTTTC. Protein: CASSPSSGANVLTF.

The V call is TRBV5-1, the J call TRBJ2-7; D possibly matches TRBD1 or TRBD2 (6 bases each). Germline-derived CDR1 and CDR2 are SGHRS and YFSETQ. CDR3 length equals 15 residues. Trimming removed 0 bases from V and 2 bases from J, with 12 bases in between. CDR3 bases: TGCGCCAGCAGCTTGGCTAGTGGGGGGCCCTACGAGCAGTACTTC. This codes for CASSLASGGPYEQYF.

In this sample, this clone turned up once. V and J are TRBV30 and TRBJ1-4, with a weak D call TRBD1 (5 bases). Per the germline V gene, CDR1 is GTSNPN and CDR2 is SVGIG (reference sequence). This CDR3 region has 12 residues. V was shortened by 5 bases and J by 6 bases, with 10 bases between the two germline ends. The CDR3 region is CAWGGYDEKLFF. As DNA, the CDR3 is TGTGCCTGGGGGGGTTACGATGAAAAACTGTTTTTT.

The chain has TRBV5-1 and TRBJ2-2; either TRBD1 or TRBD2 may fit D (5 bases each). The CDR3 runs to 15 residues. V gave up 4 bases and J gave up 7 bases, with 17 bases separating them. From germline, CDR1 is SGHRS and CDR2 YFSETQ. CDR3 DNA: TGCGCCAGCAGCGAAAACGGGACCCCCTTCGGGGAGCTGTTTTTT. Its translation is CASSENGTPFGELFF.

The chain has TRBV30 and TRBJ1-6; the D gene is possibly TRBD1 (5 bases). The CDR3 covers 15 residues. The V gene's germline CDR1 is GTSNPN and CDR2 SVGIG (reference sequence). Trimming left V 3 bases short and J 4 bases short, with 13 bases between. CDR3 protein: CAWSGTGGYNSPLHF. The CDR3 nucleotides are TGTGCCTGGAGCGGGACCGGAGGGTATAATTCACCCCTCCACTTT.

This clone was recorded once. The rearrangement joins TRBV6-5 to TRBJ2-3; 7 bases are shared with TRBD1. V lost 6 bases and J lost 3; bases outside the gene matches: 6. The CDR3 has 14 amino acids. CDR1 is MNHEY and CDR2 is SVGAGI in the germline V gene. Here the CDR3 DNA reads TGTGCCAGCAGGCCGGGACAGACTACAGATACGCAGTATTTT. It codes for CASRPGQTTDTQYF.